The T cell receptor beta chain under discussion was sequenced for a study of CD8 T cells in ankylosing spondylitis (dated by TCRdb to 2015 to 2018). As for the study more broadly: T cell receptor beta repertoires were profiled in healthy donors and ankylosing spondylitis patients so that disease-linked TCR variants could be found. Peripheral blood samples were taken, and synovial fluid was additionally collected from ankylosing spondylitis patients. In total, the full study cohort was made up of about 99 healthy donors and approximately 27 ankylosing spondylitis patients.

Summary of the overall study and its limitations: The disease-linked clones showed a CD8+ phenotype and occurred at relatively low frequencies in peripheral blood. According to the report, matched synovial fluid samples from ankylosing spondylitis patients were significantly enriched for the disease-linked clones. A TCR beta motif made up of under ten highly homologous amino acid variants appeared to be characteristic of blood from ankylosing spondylitis patients. Some of the motif variants had been reported before in the synovial fluid and blood of reactive arthritis patients, a finding that suggests common disease-initiation mechanisms.

V is pruned by 5 bases and J by 0 bases, leaving 9 bases of the junction without a gene match. Reading from cysteine to phenylalanine, the CDR3 counts 16 amino acids. Only the CDR3 DNA stays, 48 bases, in frame from base 1. According to the germline V gene (reference sequence), CDR1 reads LNHDA and CDR2 reads SQIVND. On this clonotype itself: There is no known antigen for this receptor. Per-base quality was not reported, and no clone a single base away is much larger than it.

Sequencing was carried out with an Illumina HiSeq 2500. TCR beta libraries were prepared by quantitative 5'-RACE with molecular barcodes. Per the authors' processing: A new computational method, built on a probabilistic model of VDJ rearrangement, was used to identify disease-linked TCR variants. Through fastp at Q25 and MiXCR, TCRdb rebuilt clones from the public reads, retaining in-frame beta chains. Rows with one shared CDR3 protein collapse into an entry with the most common genes and DNA. The V and J calls and clone size are TCRdb's, not the authors'. Across this sample there are roughly 220,000 distinct CDR3 sequences, with roughly 10% seen only once. The ten largest clones represent 21% of the sample.

The rearranged segments are TRBV19 and TRBJ2-7; 8 central nucleotides agree with TRBD1. This TCR was recovered from a male donor with ankylosing spondylitis or in good health (not recorded which). Specimen: blood, either unsorted or a sorted T cell fraction (not recorded which). CDR3 protein: CASSGTPGQVSYEQYF. The DNA sequence is as follows: TGTGCCAGTAGTGGGACACCGGGACAGGTCTCCTACGAGCAGTACTTC. Here the CDR3 is joined to the reference TRBV19 and TRBJ2-7 genes, and the full variable domain is: DGGITQSPKYLFRKEGQNVTLSCEQNLNHDAMYWYRQDPGQGLRLIYYSQIVNDFQKGDIAEGYSVSREKKESFPLTVTSAQKNPTAFYLCASSGTPGQVSYEQYFGPGTRLTVT.